Sequencing of this TCR beta chain was carried out in a study of blood T cell repertoires in COVID-19. Original handling: Reference gene primer amplification in the assay estimated nucleated cell counts. The protocol was immunoSEQ multiplex PCR, while the TCRdb copy is restricted to in-frame clones and leaves out a portion. D and trimming come from the DNA, and the V and J calls and clone size come from that table. Of more than 350,000 clones in the sample, roughly nine tenths are singletons; the top ten hold more than 0.8%. Cohorts were assigned according to the clinical history that participants reported. Cohort 3 donors were reported recovered after two negative PCRs, clearance, or symptom resolution. The CDR3 contains 16 residues. CDR1 is PRHDT and CDR2 is FYEKMQ in the germline V gene (reference sequence). V was clipped by 4 bases and J by 5 bases, with 20 bases between them.

The receptor comes from a man younger than 30 who had recovered from COVID-19. The material sequenced was PBMCs or T cells enriched from blood (not recorded which). The V and J genes are TRBV13 and TRBJ1-2; TRBD1 is a possible D gene (6 bases). The CDR3 DNA reads TGTGCCAGCAGCTCGGCTACTACAGGGCTTGGGTATGGCTACACCTTC. Translating gives CASSSATTGLGYGYTF. The variable domain in full, with the rest retrieved from reference TRBV13 and TRBJ1-2, is AAGVIQSPRHLIKEKRETATLKCYPIPRHDTVYWYQQGPGQDPQFLISFYEKMQSDKGSIPDRFSAQQFSDYHSELNMSSLELGDSALYFCASSSATTGLGYGYTFGSGTRLTVV.